This T cell receptor beta chain appears in the sequencing data of a study of beta chain features in type 1 diabetes (dated by TCRdb to 2016 to 2019). At the level of the whole study: Patients and healthy donors did not differ in mean age, gender distribution, total cell number or subset yield. A total of 85 million to 140 million sorted cells were examined across all samples, and the number of cells per subset was strongly correlated with RNA yield. In the study, TCRB repertoires of sorted circulating CD4+ T cell subsets from recently diagnosed type 1 diabetes patients were compared with those of matched healthy donors. Regulatory and stem cell-like memory subsets were isolated from only 8 patients and roughly 8 healthy donors, whereas naive and central memory subsets came from all 30 or so donors. Study-wide conclusions, independent of this receptor: Naive, central memory and regulatory TCRB repertoires appeared to be more similar among patients than among healthy donors. In all four CD4+ subsets, TCRB CDR3 length was moderately but significantly shorter in type 1 diabetes patients. Sequencing cDNA rather than genomic DNA could over-represent highly expressing activated cells, although activation and CD3 levels did not differ between groups. Shorter templates might have been favored by PCR, but patient and control samples were amplified and corrected together, so both groups would have been affected equally by any skew. Patients with type 1 diabetes made fewer insertions and deleted more nucleotides at VDJ recombination sites, implying thymic rearrangement abnormalities. Only small numbers of individuals were included in the HLA sub-analyses, which left unresolved whether HLA type had any influence on TCRB rearrangement.

The CDR3 runs 13 amino acids, cysteine and phenylalanine included. Only CDR3 DNA remains: 39 bases, in frame from the first base. V was cut back by 1 base and J by 1 base, leaving a gap of 7 bases between them. The CDR1 and CDR2 encoded by the germline V gene (reference sequence) are GTSNPN and SVGIG. The entire isolated RNA was reverse transcribed using the High Capacity cDNA Reverse Transcription Kit, and thus expressed TCRB transcripts were sequenced. Deep immunoSEQ sequencing was applied to naive, central memory and regulatory T cell samples, giving an average of about 3.4 million total reads per sample. After sorted cells were lysed in RLT buffer, RNA was extracted with DNase-treated RNeasy Micro or Mini kits, with the choice depending on cell number. Each cell subset was processed separately to prevent cross-contamination, with patient and healthy donor samples processed together. The immunoSEQ multiplex PCR was used to amplify TCRB sequences from cDNA, yielding 87-bp fragments that span the CDR3 region. Sequencing of the amplicons was performed on the Illumina HiSeq platform. The authors' analysis ran thus. Synthetic template baselines were used to correct PCR bias computationally, reads within Hamming distance 2 were collapsed, and singletons that could not be merged were discarded. By aligning reads against IMGT, V, D and J genes, CDR3 length, and insertions or deletions at six rearrangement sites were assigned. Within each subset, clonotype counts were normalized to sorted cell number, and only after that were true diversity and Gini coefficients computed with the tcR R package. Repertoire sharing was quantified using the overlap coefficient calculated on TCRB nucleotide sequences. Out-of-frame TCRB sequences from naive cells were analyzed to stand in for the pre-selection repertoire. The table comes from immuneACCESS by way of TCRdb, which keeps in-frame sequences with V and J called. Part of the clones is missing from these tables; in studies checked, under half for an unresolved V gene and the rest for unknown reasons. D and trimming come from the DNA, and the V and J calls and clone size come from that table. Present in this sample are approximately 470,000 clones, approximately 31% of which were seen just once. 0.05% to 0.065% of the sample is held by the ten biggest clonotypes.

This clone was counted between two and nine times. Its cognate antigen has yet to be identified. Base qualities were left out, and no much larger clone turns up one base away. From each donor, a single peripheral blood sample of about 100 mL on average was drawn into heparinised tubes. A BD FACSAria II was used to sort naive, central memory, regulatory and stem cell-like memory CD4+ T cells with a panel that included CD45RO, CCR7, CD25, CD127, CD95 and CD27. A purity above 95% was achieved for all sorted populations. PBMCs were separated immediately by Lymphoprep density gradient centrifugation and were stained directly, without being cultured. Samples were stained and sorted in pairs, with one healthy donor and one patient per experiment, so that batch effects were minimized.

Sequencing used naive CD4+ T cells from blood. The sample's cell subset or site, from its label and the paper: true naive CD4+ T cells. The sequence links TRBV30 to TRBJ1-1, and perhaps TRBD1 as D gene, on 5 matching bases. This TCR was sampled from a man younger than 35 in good health. CDR3 loop: CAWSGGRNTEAFF. In nucleotides, the sequence is TGTGCCTGGAGTGGGGGGAGGAACACTGAAGCTTTCTTT.